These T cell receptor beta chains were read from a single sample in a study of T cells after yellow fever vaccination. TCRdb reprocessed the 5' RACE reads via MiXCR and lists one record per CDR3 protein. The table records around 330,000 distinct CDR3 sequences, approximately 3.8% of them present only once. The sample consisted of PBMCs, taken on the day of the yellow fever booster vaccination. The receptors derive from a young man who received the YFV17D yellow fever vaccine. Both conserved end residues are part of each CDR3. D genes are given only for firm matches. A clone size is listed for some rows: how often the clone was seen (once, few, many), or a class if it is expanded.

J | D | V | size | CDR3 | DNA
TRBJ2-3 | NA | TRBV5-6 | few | CASSLEATGPDTQYF | TGTGCCAGCAGCTTGGAGGCTACGGGCCCAGATACGCAGTATTTT
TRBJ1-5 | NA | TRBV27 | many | CASSSQSNQPQHF | TGTGCCAGCAGTTCACAGTCCAATCAGCCCCAGCATTTT
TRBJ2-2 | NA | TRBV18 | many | CASSPPGKRELFF | TGTGCCAGCTCACCACCGGGGAAAAGGGAGCTGTTTTTT
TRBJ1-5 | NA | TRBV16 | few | CASSQSGPRAQHF | TGTGCCAGCAGCCAATCGGGGCCCCGAGCCCAGCATTTT
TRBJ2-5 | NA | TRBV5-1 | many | CASSLFRDRQETQYF | TGCGCCAGCAGCTTGTTTCGCGACAGACAAGAGACCCAGTACTTC
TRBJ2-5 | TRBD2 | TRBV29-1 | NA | CSVDMTLGGETQYF | TGCAGCGTTGATATGACTCTGGGGGGGGAGACCCAGTACTTC
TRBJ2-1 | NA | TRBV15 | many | CATSRDADYNEQFF | TGTGCCACCAGCAGAGATGCGGATTACAATGAGCAGTTCTTC
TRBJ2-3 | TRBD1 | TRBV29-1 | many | CSTKQGITSTDTQYF | TGCAGCACGAAACAGGGGATTACTAGCACAGATACGCAGTATTTT
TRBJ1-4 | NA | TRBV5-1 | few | CASSLDRPATNEKLFF | TGCGCCAGCAGCTTGGACAGACCTGCAACTAATGAAAAACTGTTTTTT
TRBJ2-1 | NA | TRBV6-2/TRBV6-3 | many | CASSRDLGNEQFF | TGTGCCAGCAGCAGGGACCTCGGCAATGAGCAGTTCTTC
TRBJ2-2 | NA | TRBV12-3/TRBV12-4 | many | CASSPRVVGDQRELFF | TGTGCCAGCAGTCCAAGAGTCGTGGGGGATCAAAGGGAGCTGTTTTTT
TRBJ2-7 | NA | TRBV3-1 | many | CASSQGGFDPEQYF | TGTGCCAGCAGCCAGGGGGGATTCGACCCCGAGCAGTACTTC
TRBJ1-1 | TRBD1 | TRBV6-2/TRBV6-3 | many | CASSRGQGGTEAFF | TGTGCCAGCAGCCGTGGACAGGGAGGGACTGAAGCTTTCTTT
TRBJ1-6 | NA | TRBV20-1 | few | CSASWENNSPLHF | TGCAGTGCTAGTTGGGAAAATAATTCACCCCTCCACTTT
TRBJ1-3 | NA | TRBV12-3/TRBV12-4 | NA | CATARGAYTIYF | TGTGCCACCGCTAGAGGAGCTTACACCATATATTTT
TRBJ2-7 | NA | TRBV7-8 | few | CASSPDTGKMYEQYF | TGTGCCAGCAGCCCTGACACTGGGAAAATGTACGAGCAGTACTTC
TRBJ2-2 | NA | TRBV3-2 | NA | CASSRGPWWNTGELFF | TGTGCCAGCAGCAGAGGCCCCTGGTGGAACACCGGGGAGCTGTTTTTT
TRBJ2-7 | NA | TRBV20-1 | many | CSAGGSYEQYF | TGCAGTGCCGGGGGCTCCTACGAGCAGTACTTC
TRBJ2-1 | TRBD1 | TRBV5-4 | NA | CASSLGQGFYNEQFF | TGTGCCAGCAGTTTGGGACAGGGGTTCTACAATGAGCAGTTCTTC
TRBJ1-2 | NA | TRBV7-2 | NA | CASRGGEGYGYTF | TGTGCCAGCAGAGGAGGGGAGGGCTATGGCTACACCTTC
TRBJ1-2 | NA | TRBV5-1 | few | CASSPDSPPGYTF | TGCGCCAGCAGCCCGGACAGCCCCCCTGGCTACACCTTC
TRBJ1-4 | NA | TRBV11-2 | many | CASSQQEFSEKLFF | TGTGCCAGCAGCCAACAGGAATTTAGTGAAAAACTGTTTTTT
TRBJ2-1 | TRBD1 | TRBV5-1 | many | CASSLRTGRNEQFF | TGCGCCAGCAGCTTGCGGACAGGGAGGAATGAGCAGTTCTTC
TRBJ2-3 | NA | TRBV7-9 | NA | CASSYPRTDSQYF | TGTGCCAGCAGCTACCCACGGACAGATTCGCAGTATTTT
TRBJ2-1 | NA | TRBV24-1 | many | CATSGGSSSYNEQFF | TGTGCCACCAGTGGGGGGTCCAGCTCCTACAATGAGCAGTTCTTC
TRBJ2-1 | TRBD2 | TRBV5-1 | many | CASSVTSGGMGHEQFF | TGCGCCAGCAGCGTGACTAGCGGGGGCATGGGGCATGAGCAGTTCTTC
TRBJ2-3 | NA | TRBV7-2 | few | CASSEAGTYFSTDTQYF | TGTGCCAGCAGCGAAGCCGGGACGTACTTCTCCACAGATACGCAGTATTTT
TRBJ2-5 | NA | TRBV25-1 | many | CASSEWRGHEETQYF | TGTGCCAGCAGTGAATGGCGGGGTCACGAAGAGACCCAGTACTTC
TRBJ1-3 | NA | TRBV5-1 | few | CASSYNPGQLSGNTIYF | TGCGCCAGCAGCTACAACCCCGGACAGCTCTCTGGAAACACCATATATTTT
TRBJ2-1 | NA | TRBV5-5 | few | CASTSGIGDAYNEQFF | TGTGCCAGCACCTCCGGTATAGGGGACGCCTACAATGAGCAGTTCTTC
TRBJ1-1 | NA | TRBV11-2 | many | CASSSSETTGTYHFEAFF | TGTGCCAGCAGCTCGAGCGAGACAACCGGGACATACCATTTTGAAGCTTTCTTT
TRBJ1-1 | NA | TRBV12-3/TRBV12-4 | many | CASSFGLMNTEAFF | TGTGCCAGCAGTTTCGGTCTGATGAACACTGAAGCTTTCTTT
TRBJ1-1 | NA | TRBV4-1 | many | CASSINRVGRPGAFF | TGCGCCAGCAGCATAAACAGGGTCGGGAGACCTGGAGCTTTCTTT
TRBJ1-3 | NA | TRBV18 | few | CASSPGPLINTIYF | TGTGCCAGCTCACCAGGTCCCCTTATAAACACCATATATTTT
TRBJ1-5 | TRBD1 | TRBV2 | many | CASTGQGDQPQHF | TGTGCCAGCACTGGACAGGGGGATCAGCCCCAGCATTTT
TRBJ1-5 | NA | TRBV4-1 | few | CASSQGVAVDQPQHF | TGCGCCAGCAGCCAAGGAGTAGCAGTCGATCAGCCCCAGCATTTT
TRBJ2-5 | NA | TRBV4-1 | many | CASSLPMETQYF | TGCGCCAGCAGCCTCCCTATGGAGACCCAGTACTTC
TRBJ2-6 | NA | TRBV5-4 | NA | CASRPTPGGANVLTF | TGTGCCAGCAGGCCAACTCCGGGGGGGGCCAACGTCCTGACTTTC
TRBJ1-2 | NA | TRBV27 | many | CASRQGYGYTF | TGTGCCAGCAGACAGGGCTATGGCTACACCTTC
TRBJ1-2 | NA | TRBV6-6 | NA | CASSSAGDGYTF | TGTGCCAGCAGTTCCGCTGGGGATGGCTACACCTTC
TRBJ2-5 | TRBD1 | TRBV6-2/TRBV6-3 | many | CASRATGQETQYF | TGTGCCAGCAGAGCGACAGGGCAAGAGACCCAGTACTTC
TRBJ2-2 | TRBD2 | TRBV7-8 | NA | CASSGLTSGGPTETGELFF | TGTGCCAGCAGCGGTTTAACTAGCGGGGGGCCCACGGAGACCGGGGAGCTGTTTTTT
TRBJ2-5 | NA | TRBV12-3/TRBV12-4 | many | CASSLNIQETQYF | TGTGCCAGCAGTTTAAACATCCAAGAGACCCAGTACTTC
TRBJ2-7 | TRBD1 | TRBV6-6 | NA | CASTKGGTGGYEQYF | TGTGCCAGCACCAAGGGGGGGACAGGGGGTTACGAGCAGTACTTC
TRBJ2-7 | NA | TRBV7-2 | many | CASSLGGGVDEQYF | TGTGCCAGCAGCTTAGGCGGGGGCGTTGACGAGCAGTACTTC
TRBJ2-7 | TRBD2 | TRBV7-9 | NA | CASSKKGTSDNYEQYF | TGTGCCAGCAGCAAGAAAGGGACTAGCGACAACTACGAGCAGTACTTC
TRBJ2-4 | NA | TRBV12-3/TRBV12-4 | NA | CASRLQGGENIQYF | TGTGCCAGCAGACTTCAGGGAGGAGAGAACATTCAGTACTTC
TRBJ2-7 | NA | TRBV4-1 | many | CASSHKHGGDYEQYF | TGCGCCAGCAGCCACAAACACGGGGGAGACTACGAGCAGTACTTC
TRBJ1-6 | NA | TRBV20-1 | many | CSASKGLNNSPLHF | TGCAGTGCTAGTAAGGGGCTCAATAATTCACCCCTCCACTTT
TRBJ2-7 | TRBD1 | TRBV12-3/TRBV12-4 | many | CASSLRPGTGSSEQYF | TGTGCCAGCAGTTTGAGGCCCGGGACAGGGTCATCCGAGCAGTACTTC
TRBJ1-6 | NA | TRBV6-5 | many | CASRLQTGDNSPLHF | TGTGCCAGCAGATTACAGACGGGAGATAATTCACCCCTCCACTTT
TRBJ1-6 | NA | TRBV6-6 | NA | CASSYPINSPLHF | TGTGCCAGCAGTTACCCGATTAATTCACCCCTCCACTTT
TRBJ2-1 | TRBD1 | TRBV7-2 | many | CASSLPRTGRPNNEQFF | TGTGCCAGCAGCTTGCCCAGGACAGGACGACCTAACAATGAGCAGTTCTTC
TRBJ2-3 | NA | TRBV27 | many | CASSLSWADTQYF | TGTGCCAGCAGTTTGTCTTGGGCAGATACGCAGTATTTT
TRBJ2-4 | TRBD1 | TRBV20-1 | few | CSTRTGGYWGAKNIQYF | TGCAGTACCCGGACAGGGGGCTACTGGGGGGCCAAAAACATTCAGTACTTC